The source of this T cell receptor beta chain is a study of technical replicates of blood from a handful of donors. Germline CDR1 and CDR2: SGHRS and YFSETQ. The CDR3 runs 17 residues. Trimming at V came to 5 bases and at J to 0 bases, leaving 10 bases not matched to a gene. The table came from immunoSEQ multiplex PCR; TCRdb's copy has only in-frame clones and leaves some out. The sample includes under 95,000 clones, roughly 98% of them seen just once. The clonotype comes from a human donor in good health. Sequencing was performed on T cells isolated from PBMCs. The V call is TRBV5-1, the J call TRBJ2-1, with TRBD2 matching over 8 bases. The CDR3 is CASRGGLGGSSYNEQFF. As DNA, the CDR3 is TGCGCCAGCAGGGGGGGACTAGGAGGAAGCTCCTACAATGAGCAGTTCTTC. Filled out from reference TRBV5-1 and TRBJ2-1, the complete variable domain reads KAGVTQTPRYLIKTRGQQVTLSCSPISGHRSVSWYQQTPGQGLQFLFEYFSETQRNKGNFPGRFSGRQFSNSRSEMNVSTLELGDSALYLCASRGGLGGSSYNEQFFGPGTRLTVL.